This T cell receptor (beta chain) derives from a study of OX40 agonist ivuxolimab in advanced cancers. CDR3 length: 14 amino acids. The germline gives CDR1 MNHNY, CDR2 SVGAGI (reference sequence). V gave up 6 bases and J gave up 2 bases; unmatched junction bases: 6. Measured with immunoSEQ multiplex PCR; TCRdb has only the in-frame clones, and not every one. The sample contains under 60,000 clones, about nine tenths of which appear only once. This clone was detected only once. Sequencing was performed on CD4+ or CD8+ T cells sorted from blood, taken in a trial of the OX40 agonist ivuxolimab. The TCR was taken from an adult with an advanced solid tumor such as melanoma, head and neck, liver or kidney cancer. The J gene is TRBJ1-1, the V gene TRBV6-6; 7 nucleotides agree with TRBD1. This CDR3 is CASRAGTANTEAFF. Here the CDR3 DNA reads TGTGCCAGCAGGGCCGGGACAGCCAACACTGAAGCTTTCTTT.